The 29 T cell receptor beta chains reported below all come from one sample, sequenced in a study of T cell repertoires in cytomegalovirus infection. Their antigens remain unidentified. TCRdb re-analysed the reads in MiXCR, keeping a single row per CDR3 protein. The sample lists approximately 110,000 distinct CDR3 sequences; roughly 31% were seen once. This sample comprised CD8+ T cells from cultured PBMCs, obtained from culture after CMV antigen stimulation. These receptors were taken from a human donor in good health (CMV status not recorded). Some clones in this sample may be carry-over from other donors' samples.

This clonotype has just a few counts. The rearrangement joins TRBV6-6 to TRBJ2-2; D might be TRBD1 or TRBD2, each matching 5 bases. The CDR3 covers 13 residues. The V gene's germline CDR1 is MNHNY and CDR2 SVGAGI (reference sequence). Trimming shortened V by 6 bases and J by 6 bases, and 11 bases separated the two germline ends. The CDR3 loop reads CASRLLGAGELFF. The CDR3 DNA is TGTGCCAGCAGGCTCCTGGGGGCCGGGGAGCTGTTTTTT.

The chain couples TRBV4-1 to TRBJ2-6; D possibly corresponds to TRBD1 (6 bases). This CDR3 has 18 amino acids. In germline, CDR1 is MGHRA, CDR2 YSYEKL. V gave up 0 bases and J gave up 2 bases, with 14 bases separating them. DNA of the CDR3: TGCGCCAGCAGCCAAGAAGTCTCGTGGGGGCCTGGGGCCAACGTCCTGACTTTC. Residues: CASSQEVSWGPGANVLTF.

A note on this clonotype: This could be a read error, since a much larger clone is one nucleotide away. The chain is built from TRBV6-1 and TRBJ2-5, with 9 bases identical to TRBD2. There are 15 residues in the CDR3. The junction had 3 bases not matched to a gene; V was cut back by 0 bases and J by 4 bases. Germline V gives CDR1 MNHNS, CDR2 SASEGT. CDR3 protein: CASSEAAGGRETQYF. CDR3 nucleotide sequence: TGTGCCAGCAGTGAAGCAGCGGGGGGCCGAGAGACCCAGTACTTC.

This clonotype was observed a handful of times. The chain employs TRBV4-1 and TRBJ2-2; no clear D gene. There are 13 residues in the CDR3. Germline CDR1 and CDR2: MGHRA and YSYEKL. V lost 5 bases to trimming and J lost 5 bases, with 9 bases between them. Here the CDR3 DNA reads TGCGCCAGCAGCTTGGGGAAAACCGGGGAGCTGTTTTTT. Residues: CASSLGKTGELFF.

This clonotype was seen a few times. The chain recombines TRBV28 with TRBJ2-3, with 9 bases identical to TRBD1. CDR1 MDHEN and CDR2 SYDVKM come from the germline V gene. This CDR3 has 18 residues. V was pared by 5 bases and J by 5 bases, with 17 bases of the junction left unmatched. CDR3 sequence reads: CASSEVGTGQGGGDTQYF. CDR3 in DNA: TGTGCCAGCAGTGAGGTGGGGACAGGGCAGGGTGGGGGAGATACGCAGTATTTT.

This chain uses TRBV18 with TRBJ1-5, with no clear D. The germline V gene has CDR1 KGHSH and CDR2 LQKENI. Trimming pared 2 bases from V and 3 bases from J, leaving 20 bases between. The CDR3 runs 18 residues. CDR3 sequence: CASSPTGFNREANQPQHF. In DNA, the CDR3 is TGTGCCAGCTCACCAACCGGTTTTAACCGGGAGGCCAATCAGCCCCAGCATTTT.

This clonotype is medium-sized within its sample. This chain connects TRBV7-2 to TRBJ1-5; weak D call: TRBD1 (5 bases). This CDR3 comprises 16 residues. Trimming pared 3 bases from V and 4 bases from J, leaving 16 bases between. CDR1 and CDR2 (germline): SGHTA, FQGNSA. The chain's CDR3 is CASSLDPRGVNQPQHF. CDR3 sequence (DNA): TGTGCCAGCAGCTTGGACCCTCGAGGGGTGAATCAGCCCCAGCATTTT.

The genes are TRBV7-9 and TRBJ2-3, with 7 bases that match TRBD1. CDR1 is SEHNR and CDR2 is FQNEAQ in the germline V gene (reference sequence). The CDR3 runs to 20 residues. Trimming cost V 5 bases and J 0 bases; bases outside gene matches: 20. This chain's CDR3 is CASSPRTRLRDRYSTDTQYF. CDR3 DNA sequence: TGTGCCAGCAGCCCGCGAACACGGCTCCGGGACAGATATAGCACAGATACGCAGTATTTT.

Ten or more counts support this clonotype. An end of the junction does not agree with germline; a read error may underlie this. The chain combines TRBV12-3 or TRBV12-4 with TRBJ2-1; D gene ambiguous. CDR3 length: 14 amino acids. In DNA, the CDR3 is TGTGCCAGCAGCTTAGTGGGCTCCTACAATGAGCAGTTCTTC. The encoded protein is CASSLVGSYNEQFF.

This chain uses TRBV12-5 with TRBJ2-5; D tentatively fits TRBD1 or TRBD2 (6 bases each). The germline V gene has CDR1 LGHNT and CDR2 FRNRAP. V dropped 6 bases and J dropped 5 bases, with 13 bases sitting between them. CDR3 length: 13 amino acids. The CDR3 here is CASGIWGAETQYF. The DNA of the CDR3 is TGTGCTAGTGGGATTTGGGGGGCGGAGACCCAGTACTTC.

The chain is built from TRBV5-4 and TRBJ1-4; 9 bases fit TRBD1. Germline V gene sequence: CDR1 SGHNT, CDR2 YYREEE (reference sequence). The CDR3 runs to 14 residues. Trimming at V came to 5 bases and at J to 5 bases, leaving 4 bases not matched to a gene. CDR3 amino acids: CASRSGQGNEKLFF. In DNA, the CDR3 is TGTGCCAGCAGATCGGGACAGGGAAATGAAAAACTGTTTTTT.

This clonotype appeared a few times. The rearrangement uses TRBV2 and TRBJ2-1, with D unresolved. The CDR3 length is 15 residues. Looked up from germline, CDR1 is SNHLY and CDR2 is FYNNEI. Trimming shortened V by 4 bases and J by 2 bases, and 12 bases separated the two germline ends. This CDR3 reads CASSGLGITYNEQFF. The DNA of the CDR3 is TGTGCCAGCAGTGGTCTAGGGATCACCTACAATGAGCAGTTCTTC.

This chain joins TRBV7-6 and TRBJ2-5; unclear D gene. CDR1 is SGHVS, CDR2 FNYEAQ, per germline. V was pared by 0 bases and J by 5 bases, with 13 bases between. This CDR3 has 15 amino acids. CDR3 amino acids: CASSLAWASWETQYF. DNA for the CDR3: TGTGCCAGCAGCTTAGCTTGGGCGAGTTGGGAGACCCAGTACTTC.

This clonotype has only one observation. The rearrangement uses TRBV28 and TRBJ2-1; unclear D gene. Between the trimmed V and J ends, which lost 2 bases and 6 bases, there was a span of 14 bases. CDR1 is MDHEN and CDR2 is SYDVKM in the germline V gene. The CDR3 has 15 residues. CDR3 sequence (DNA): TGTGCCAGCAGTTTAGAGGCCTTGAGCTCCAATGAGCAGTTCTTC. This gives the protein CASSLEALSSNEQFF.

The chain joins TRBV4-3 to TRBJ2-6; D tentatively fits TRBD1 or TRBD2 (5 bases each). From germline, CDR1 is LGHNA and CDR2 YSLEER. The CDR3 has 17 residues. Trimming stripped 3 bases from V and 0 bases from J, with 12 bases between. The CDR3 DNA is TGCGCCAGCAGCCAGCAAGGGGAGAACTCTGGGGCCAACGTCCTGACTTTC. Translating gives CASSQQGENSGANVLTF.

The sample holds many counts of this clonotype. The rearrangement uses TRBV5-6 and TRBJ1-3; D unresolved. Germline loops: CDR1 SGHDT, CDR2 YYEEEE. The CDR3 sequence is 15 residues long. V lost 1 base to trimming and J lost 0 bases, with 8 bases between them. The CDR3 DNA reads as TGTGCCAGCAGCTTGAACCAGGTCTCTGGAAACACCATATATTTT. Translation: CASSLNQVSGNTIYF.

This clonotype has a handful of counts. The chain has TRBV4-3 and TRBJ1-5; D remains unclear. Per germline, CDR1 LGHNA and CDR2 YSLEER. The V gene lost 0 bases and the J gene lost 4 bases, with 7 bases spanning the gap. The CDR3 has 14 amino acids. The CDR3: CASSQELGNQPQHF. For the CDR3, the DNA is TGCGCCAGCAGCCAAGAATTAGGGAATCAGCCCCAGCATTTT.

The CDR3 region is CASSYRLSGQTNTEAFF. The CDR3 DNA follows: TGTGCCAGCAGTTATCGCCTTTCTGGACAGACGAACACTGAAGCTTTCTTT. J is TRBJ1-1 and V is TRBV6-2 or TRBV6-3; weak D call: TRBD1 (6 bases). The germline gives CDR1 MNHEY, CDR2 SVGEGT. V lost 3 bases and J lost 1, with 18 bases in between. The CDR3 has 17 residues.

This clonotype was seen more than once but under ten times. V is TRBV6-2 or TRBV6-3 and J is TRBJ2-7; the D gene is possibly TRBD1 (5 bases). Trimming removed 2 bases from V and 2 bases from J, with 13 bases in between. Germline loops: CDR1 MNHEY, CDR2 SVGEGT. This CDR3 region has 15 residues. The CDR3 loop reads CASSYGQGITYEQYF. In nucleotides, the CDR3 is TGTGCCAGCAGTTACGGCCAGGGCATTACCTACGAGCAGTACTTC.

This clonotype was observed at least ten times. This chain connects TRBV12-3 or TRBV12-4 to TRBJ1-1; 7 bases align to TRBD1. The CDR3 spans 13 residues. V dropped 6 bases and J dropped 6; count of bases not matched to a gene: 7. The CDR3 DNA is TGTGCCAGCAGCCAACAGGGGCTGGCTGAAGCTTTCTTT. Translation gives CASSQQGLAEAFF.

V and J are TRBV4-1 and TRBJ1-2; the D gene is possibly TRBD1 (5 bases). This CDR3 contains 13 residues. Trimming pared 0 bases from V and 5 bases from J, leaving 7 bases between. Germline values: CDR1 MGHRA, CDR2 YSYEKL. CDR3 residues: CASSQDREYGYTF. CDR3 coding DNA: TGCGCCAGCAGCCAAGACAGGGAATATGGCTACACCTTC.

V and J are TRBV20-1 and TRBJ2-1; D is possibly TRBD1 or TRBD2 (5 bases each). This CDR3 region has 10 residues. Germline V gives CDR1 DFQATT, CDR2 SNEGSKA (reference sequence). V dropped 7 bases and J dropped 8 bases, with 9 bases sitting between them. CDR3 nucleotides: TGCAGTGTTGGGGGATATGAGCAGTTCTTC. Translation gives CSVGGYEQFF.

J is TRBJ1-2 and V is TRBV5-1; maybe TRBD1 (6 bases). CDR3 length: 15 residues. Germline values: CDR1 SGHRS, CDR2 YFSETQ. The V end was cut by 2 bases, the J end by 2 bases, with 13 bases between. The CDR3 reads CASSFEGESNYGYTF. Here the CDR3 DNA reads TGCGCCAGCAGCTTCGAGGGGGAGTCGAACTATGGCTACACCTTC.

This clonotype was observed a handful of times. The chain is built from TRBV11-2 and TRBJ2-7; D may be TRBD1 (5 bases). The CDR3 runs to 15 residues. The V end lost 7 bases, the J end lost 6 bases, and 22 bases lay between the germline ends. CDR1 and CDR2 (germline): SGHAT, FQNNGV. This CDR3 is CASTPSFVGAGEQYF. The CDR3 DNA reads TGTGCCAGCACCCCATCCTTTGTAGGGGCTGGCGAGCAGTACTTC.

This chain uses TRBV6-5 with TRBJ1-1; D is unclear. CDR3 length: 20 residues. Germline CDR1 reads MNHEY; CDR2 reads SVGAGI. Trimming cost V 2 bases and J 2 bases, with 27 bases left between them. Here the CDR3 DNA reads TGTGCCAGCAGTTACATTGCCGTAGAGGCCAACTCGGGGATAAACACTGAAGCTTTCTTT. Protein: CASSYIAVEANSGINTEAFF.

This clonotype was seen a few times. This rearrangement joins TRBV12-3 or TRBV12-4 to TRBJ2-1, with D perhaps matching TRBD2 (5 bases). Trimming took off 6 bases at V and 7 bases at J, with 7 bases between the two ends. The CDR3 has 11 amino acids. DNA for the CDR3: TGTGCCAGCAGCCCGGGAAATGAGCAGTTCTTC. This translates into CASSPGNEQFF.

V usage is TRBV12-3 or TRBV12-4 and J usage is TRBJ2-1, with D perhaps given as TRBD1 or TRBD2 (5 bases each). The CDR3 is 13 amino acids. V was trimmed by 3 bases and J by 9 bases, leaving 12 bases between them. CDR3 DNA: TGTGCCAGCAGTTTTTTATGGGGGATTGAGCAGTTCTTC. It specifies CASSFLWGIEQFF.

At least ten counts were recorded for this clonotype. The V gene is TRBV6-5, the J gene TRBJ1-5, with 9 bases aligning to TRBD1. V was pared by 6 bases and J by 0 bases, with 9 bases of the junction left unmatched. The length of the CDR3 is 17 residues. Germline CDR1 MNHEY, CDR2 SVGAGI. The CDR3: CASRRTGGTYSNQPQHF. Written as DNA, the CDR3 is TGTGCCAGCAGACGAACAGGGGGCACATATAGCAATCAGCCCCAGCATTTT.

The gene calls are TRBV7-9 and TRBJ2-3; D remains unclear. This CDR3 region has 16 residues. CDR1 is SEHNR and CDR2 is FQNEAQ in the germline V gene (reference sequence). Trimming shortened V by 5 bases and J by 0 bases, and 15 bases separated the two germline ends. The CDR3 bases are TGTGCCAGCAGCCTACCGAGAGGCAGAAGCACAGATACGCAGTATTTT. It encodes CASSLPRGRSTDTQYF. The entire variable domain, with the rest obtained from reference TRBV7-9 and TRBJ2-3, is as follows: DTGVSQNPRHKITKRGQNVTFRCDPISEHNRLYWYRQTLGQGPEFLTYFQNEAQLEKSRLLSDRFSAERPKGSFSTLEIQRTEQGDSAMYLCASSLPRGRSTDTQYFGPGTRLTVL.